Below are 13 T cell receptor beta chains sequenced from a single sample in a study of siplizumab effects on memory and regulatory T cells. The protocol was immunoSEQ multiplex PCR, while the TCRdb copy is restricted to in-frame clones and leaves out a portion. The table shows about 100,000 clones, with 75% to 95% occurring only once. Sequencing used CD4+ T cells sorted from blood. The source of these receptors is a human donor in good health.

The gene calls are TRBV5-4 and TRBJ2-7, with D tentatively TRBD1 or TRBD2 (7 bases each). Trimming shortened V by 3 bases and J by 0 bases, and 16 bases separated the two germline ends. Germline assignment: CDR1 SGHNT and CDR2 YYREEE (reference sequence). This CDR3 has 16 residues. CDR3 loop: CASSSSGRGLSYEQYF. CDR3 sequence (DNA): TGTGCCAGCAGCTCCAGTGGGAGGGGGCTCTCCTACGAGCAGTACTTC.

This chain links TRBV18 with TRBJ1-2, with D hard to call. The CDR3 contains 13 residues. V was shortened by 2 bases and J by 4 bases, with 8 bases between the two germline ends. CDR1 and CDR2 from the germline V gene are KGHSH and LQKENI. The CDR3 sequence is CASSPSPLYGYTF. CDR3 nucleotide sequence: TGTGCCAGCTCACCAAGCCCGCTCTATGGCTACACCTTC.

This clone was seen only once. The V call is TRBV28, the J call TRBJ2-2; 10 positions match TRBD2. J was trimmed by 9 bases and V by 6 bases; bases with no gene match: 13. Per the germline V gene, CDR1 is MDHEN and CDR2 is SYDVKM. The CDR3 has 16 amino acids. CDR3 region: CASRPGDSGGYRELFF. As DNA, the CDR3 is TGTGCCAGCAGGCCGGGGGATAGCGGGGGGTACCGGGAGCTGTTTTTT.

V usage is TRBV27 and J usage is TRBJ1-4; unclear D gene. Germline lookup yields CDR1 MNHEY and CDR2 SMNVEV (reference sequence). Trimming took 3 bases from V and 10 from J, leaving 12 bases between them. The CDR3 is 13 amino acids. DNA for the CDR3: TGTGCCAGCAGTTTCGACCGCTCGGTAAAACTGTTTTTT. Translation gives CASSFDRSVKLFF.

V and J are TRBV5-1 and TRBJ2-2; 9 positions match TRBD1. CDR3 length equals 15 residues. The germline CDR1 and CDR2 sequences are SGHRS and YFSETQ. Losses at the gene ends were 6 bases for V and 1 base for J; bases not matched to a gene: 4. The CDR3 reads CASTSGQGNTGELFF. CDR3 bases: TGCGCCAGCACTTCGGGACAGGGGAACACCGGGGAGCTGTTTTTT.

The chain is built from TRBV5-1 and TRBJ2-7; possibly TRBD1 for D (6 bases). The germline V gene encodes CDR1 SGHRS and CDR2 YFSETQ. Trimming took 0 bases from V and 2 from J, leaving 12 bases between them. The CDR3 consists of 15 residues. CDR3 sequence: CASSLEPGVTYEQYF. The CDR3 coding sequence is TGCGCCAGCAGCTTGGAACCAGGGGTTACCTACGAGCAGTACTTC.

This clone was counted once. V and J are TRBV14 and TRBJ2-1, with 13 bases identical to TRBD2. Germline V gives CDR1 SGHDN, CDR2 FVKESK. Trimming removed 3 bases from V and 3 bases from J; junction bases left unmatched: 2. The CDR3 loop spans 16 amino acids. The CDR3 region has the DNA TGTGCCAGCAGCCAGACTAGCGGGGGGAACTACAATGAGCAGTTCTTC. Translation gives CASSQTSGGNYNEQFF.

This chain links TRBV19 with TRBJ2-2; 12 bases line up with TRBD2. J gave up 4 bases and V 6 bases, and 9 bases lay outside the gene matches. CDR3 length: 17 residues. Germline assignment: CDR1 LNHDA and CDR2 SQIVND (reference sequence). The CDR3 DNA sequence: TGTGCCAGTAGAGATCTAGCGGGGGGGAGTACCACCGGGGAGCTGTTTTTT. As protein: CASRDLAGGSTTGELFF.

The chain links TRBV29-1 to TRBJ2-1; 10 nucleotides match TRBD1. This CDR3 region has 14 residues. Germline-derived CDR1 and CDR2 are SQVTM and ANQGSEA. Trimming took 0 bases from V and 6 from J; bases not matched to a gene: 2. For the CDR3, the DNA is TGCAGCGTTGAAGATAGGACAGGGGGCAATGAGCAGTTCTTC. This codes for CSVEDRTGGNEQFF.

The gene calls are TRBV4-3 and TRBJ2-5; D not resolved. The V end lost 2 bases, the J end lost 0 bases, and 7 bases lay between the germline ends. Looked up from germline, CDR1 is LGHNA and CDR2 is YSLEER. The CDR3 extends over 14 amino acids. The CDR3 bases are TGCGCCAGCAGCCAAACGGCGCACCAAGAGACCCAGTACTTC. Translated, it gives CASSQTAHQETQYF.

This chain links TRBV5-6 with TRBJ2-1; 11 nucleotides match TRBD2. The length of the CDR3 is 16 residues. Losses at the gene ends were 3 bases for V and 4 bases for J; bases not matched to a gene: 6. CDR1 is SGHDT, CDR2 YYEEEE, per germline. CDR3 amino acids: CASSYISSGGYNEQFF. CDR3 sequence (DNA): TGTGCCAGCAGCTACATCTCTAGCGGGGGGTACAATGAGCAGTTCTTC. Combining the CDR3 with reference TRBV5-6 and TRBJ2-1 gives the whole variable domain DAGVTQSPTHLIKTRGQQVTLRCSPKSGHDTVSWYQQALGQGPQFIFQYYEEEERQRGNFPDRFSGHQFPNYSSELNVNALLLGDSALYLCASSYISSGGYNEQFFGPGTRLTVL.

CDR3 nucleotides: TGTGCCAGCAGTCGGACAGGGGGAGGGAACACTGAAGCTTTCTTT. This encodes CASSRTGGGNTEAFF. This chain uses TRBV5-4 with TRBJ1-1; 10 nucleotides line up with TRBD1. The CDR3 is made up of 15 amino acids. Per the germline V gene, CDR1 is SGHNT and CDR2 is YYREEE (reference sequence). V was clipped by 5 bases and J by 1 base; unmatched bases: 5.

The V and J genes are TRBV6-6 and TRBJ2-3; 10 bases fit TRBD2. The CDR3 is 14 amino acids. Losses at the gene ends were 8 bases for V and 4 bases for J; bases not matched to a gene: 6. From germline, CDR1 is MNHNY and CDR2 SVGAGI (reference sequence). CDR3 protein: CASQVAGGPDTQYF. The CDR3 nucleotides are TGTGCCAGCCAAGTAGCGGGGGGCCCAGATACGCAGTATTTT.